These 2 T cell receptor beta chains originate from one sample sequenced in a study of cytotoxic CD8 clonotypes in ibrutinib-treated CLL. Assay: immunoSEQ multiplex PCR; the TCRdb copy retains only in-frame clones and omits some. The sample lists about 50,000 clones, about 57% occurring once. The sequencing used PBMCs, collected after 24 months of ibrutinib treatment. Every receptor here comes from a human donor with chronic lymphocytic leukemia.

V is TRBV5-1 and J is TRBJ1-6; 7 bases align to TRBD1. J was trimmed by 5 bases and V by 4 bases; bases with no gene match: 6. CDR3 length: 15 amino acids. The germline gives CDR1 SGHRS, CDR2 YFSETQ. The CDR3 nucleotides read TGCGCCAGCAGCCGAGGACAGGCTAATAATTCACCCCTCCACTTT. Its translation: CASSRGQANNSPLHF.

The chain is built from TRBV25-1 and TRBJ2-7, with D perhaps TRBD1 (5 bases). The CDR3 has 14 amino acids. Per germline, CDR1 MGHDK and CDR2 SYGVNS. Between the trimmed V and J ends, which lost 2 bases and 5 bases, there was a span of 13 bases. As DNA, the CDR3 is TGTGCCAGCAGTGAACGCCAGGGTCTGGACGAGCAGTACTTC. It translates to CASSERQGLDEQYF.